This is a list of T cell receptor beta chains from one sample in a study of cytomegalovirus exposure and HLA in healthy donors. Produced via immunoSEQ multiplex PCR; TCRdb's table is partial and in-frame only. The profile shows 50,000 to 60,000 clones, around 66% of them singletons. What was sequenced was PBMCs. The receptor source for this set is a young man in good health and CMV-seronegative. The CDR3 runs from the conserved cysteine through the conserved F or W.

J gene: TRBJ2-1; V gene: TRBV30; CDR3 protein: CAWSDPRLAGYNEQFF
J gene: TRBJ2-1; V gene: TRBV4-3; CDR3 protein: CASSRTGHSYNEQFF
J gene: TRBJ1-1; V gene: TRBV5-4; CDR3 protein: CASSLVGQGLAEAFF
J gene: TRBJ2-2; V gene: TRBV28; CDR3 protein: CASYGALRGTGELFF
J gene: TRBJ2-1; V gene: TRBV6-5; CDR3 protein: CASSYGTSGKQQFF
J gene: TRBJ2-3; V gene: TRBV6-6; CDR3 protein: CASSYSSGPSTDTQYF
J gene: TRBJ1-6; V gene: TRBV27; CDR3 protein: CASSFAFYNSPLHF
J gene: TRBJ1-1; V gene: TRBV10-3; CDR3 protein: CAISEDGGGAKTEAFF
J gene: TRBJ2-7; V gene: TRBV28; CDR3 protein: CASSWGGDRWSYEQYF
J gene: TRBJ1-1; V gene: TRBV6-6; CDR3 protein: CASHLGGTEAFF
J gene: TRBJ1-5; V gene: TRBV7-2; CDR3 protein: CASSLVGAPSNQPQHF
J gene: TRBJ2-7; V gene: TRBV30; CDR3 protein: CAWKGVAGEGEQYF
J gene: TRBJ1-2; V gene: TRBV7-2; CDR3 protein: CASSLAGGGYGYTF
J gene: TRBJ2-1; V gene: TRBV29-1; CDR3 protein: CTTNSGANEQFF
J gene: TRBJ1-1; V gene: TRBV29-1; CDR3 protein: CSVRGQGTEAFF
J gene: TRBJ1-2; V gene: TRBV7-2; CDR3 protein: CASSRTTNYGYTF
J gene: TRBJ2-3; V gene: TRBV30; CDR3 protein: CAWTPGSGLTDTQYF
J gene: TRBJ1-5; V gene: TRBV15; CDR3 protein: CATSRDPTGDQPQHF
J gene: TRBJ1-2; V gene: TRBV9; CDR3 protein: CASSPGTGAYGYTF
J gene: TRBJ1-1; V gene: TRBV9; CDR3 protein: CASSPPRGSLEAFF
J gene: TRBJ2-1; V gene: TRBV4-1; CDR3 protein: CASSRGLAGRNDEQFF
J gene: TRBJ2-5; V gene: TRBV6-5; CDR3 protein: CASSYAVQETQYF
J gene: TRBJ2-7; V gene: TRBV7-2; CDR3 protein: CASSFDRSSYEQYF
J gene: TRBJ1-1; V gene: TRBV4-2; CDR3 protein: CASSQGGQGATEAFF
J gene: TRBJ1-2; V gene: TRBV5-4; CDR3 protein: CASSLPTGINYGYTF
J gene: TRBJ2-1; V gene: TRBV2; CDR3 protein: CASYQYNEQFF
J gene: TRBJ1-2; V gene: TRBV19; CDR3 protein: CASSIRSGNHGYTF
J gene: TRBJ2-1; V gene: TRBV9; CDR3 protein: CASSVLAEPYNEQFF
J gene: TRBJ2-4; V gene: TRBV30; CDR3 protein: CAWRKHLAGARGNIQYF
J gene: TRBJ1-3; V gene: TRBV10-2; CDR3 protein: CASRRELSRGNTIYF
J gene: TRBJ2-5; V gene: TRBV6-1; CDR3 protein: CQTGLAGKETQYF
J gene: TRBJ2-2; V gene: TRBV7-9; CDR3 protein: CASSPSRPTGELFF
J gene: TRBJ2-1; V gene: TRBV10-3; CDR3 protein: CAISERDNEQFF
J gene: TRBJ1-5; V gene: TRBV10-2; CDR3 protein: CASSKGGRGNQPQHF
J gene: TRBJ2-7; V gene: TRBV30; CDR3 protein: CAWSVGAGWGSYEQYF
J gene: TRBJ1-1; V gene: TRBV28; CDR3 protein: CASSFRTSRAEAFF